This paragraph covers one T cell receptor beta chain sequence. Each CDR3 protein is one row after TCRdb ran MiXCR on the PCR reads. The table has about 93,000 distinct CDR3 sequences, 45% to 50% seen once. The data were taken from a study of CDR3 diversity in severe acne. V lost 3 bases to trimming and J lost 10 bases; unmatched junction nucleotides: 4. The CDR3 is 13 amino acids. Germline CDR1 ENHRY, CDR2 SYGVKD. The sequence was obtained from a male donor in good health, serving as a control. Material for sequencing was blood. The chain links TRBV10-3 to TRBJ2-2, with 8 nucleotides matching TRBD1. The CDR3 nucleotides read TGTGCCATCAGTGACCAGGACAGGGAGGAGCTGTTTTTT. Translation: CAISDQDREELFF.